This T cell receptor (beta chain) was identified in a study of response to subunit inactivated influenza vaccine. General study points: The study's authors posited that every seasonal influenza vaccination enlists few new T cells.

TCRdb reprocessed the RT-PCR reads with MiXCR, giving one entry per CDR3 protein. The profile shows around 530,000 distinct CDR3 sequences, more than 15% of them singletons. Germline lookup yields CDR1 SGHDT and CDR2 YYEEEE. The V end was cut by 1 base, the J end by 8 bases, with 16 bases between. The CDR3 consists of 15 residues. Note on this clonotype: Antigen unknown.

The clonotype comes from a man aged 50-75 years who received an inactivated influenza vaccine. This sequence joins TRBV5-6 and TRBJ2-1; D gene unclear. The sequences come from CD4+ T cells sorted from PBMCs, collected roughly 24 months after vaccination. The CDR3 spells CASSLKGGGNDEQFF. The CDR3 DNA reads TGTGCCAGCAGCTTGAAGGGCGGTGGTAACGATGAGCAGTTCTTC.